The present T cell receptor beta chain was sequenced within a study of blood T cell repertoires in COVID-19. The protocol was immunoSEQ multiplex PCR, while the TCRdb copy is restricted to in-frame clones and leaves out a portion. The sample has a few hundred thousand clones, approximately 78% seen once; the top ten hold approximately 8.7%. The sample holds a few counts of this clone. The sequence derives from a middle-aged man who had recovered from COVID-19. Material for sequencing was PBMCs or T cells enriched from blood (not recorded which).

CDR3 bases: TGTGCCAGCAGAGACAGGGTTGGAACTGAAGCTTTCTTT. Protein product: CASRDRVGTEAFF. The rearrangement uses TRBV2 and TRBJ1-1; 7 nucleotides line up with TRBD1. The CDR3 loop spans 13 amino acids. CDR1 is SNHLY, CDR2 FYNNEI, per germline. Unmatched junction bases numbered 6, after V lost 6 bases and J lost 5 bases.